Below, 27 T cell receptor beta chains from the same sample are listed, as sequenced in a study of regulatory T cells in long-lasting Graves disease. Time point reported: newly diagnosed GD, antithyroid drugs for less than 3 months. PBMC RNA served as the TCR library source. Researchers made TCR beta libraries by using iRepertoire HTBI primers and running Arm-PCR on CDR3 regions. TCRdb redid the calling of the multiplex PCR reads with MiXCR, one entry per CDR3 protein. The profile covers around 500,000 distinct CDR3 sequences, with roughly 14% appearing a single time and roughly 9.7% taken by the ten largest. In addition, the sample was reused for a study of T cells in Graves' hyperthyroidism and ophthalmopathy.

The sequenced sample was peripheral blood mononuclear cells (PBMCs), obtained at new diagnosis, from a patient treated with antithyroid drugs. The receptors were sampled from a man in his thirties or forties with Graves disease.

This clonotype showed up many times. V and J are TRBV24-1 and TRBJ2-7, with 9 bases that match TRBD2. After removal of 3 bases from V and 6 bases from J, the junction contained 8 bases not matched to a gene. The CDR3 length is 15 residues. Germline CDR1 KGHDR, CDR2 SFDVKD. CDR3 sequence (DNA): TGTGCCACCAGTGATCATGAGCGGGAGGCGGGCGAGCAGTACTTC. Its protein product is CATSDHEREAGEQYF.

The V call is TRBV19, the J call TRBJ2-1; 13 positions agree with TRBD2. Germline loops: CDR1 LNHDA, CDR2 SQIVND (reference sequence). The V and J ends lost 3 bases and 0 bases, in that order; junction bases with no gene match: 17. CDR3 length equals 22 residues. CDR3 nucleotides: TGTGCCAGTAGTATTTACTACCCGGGACTAGCGGGATGGGGGTCCTCCTACAATGAGCAGTTCTTC. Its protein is CASSIYYPGLAGWGSSYNEQFF.

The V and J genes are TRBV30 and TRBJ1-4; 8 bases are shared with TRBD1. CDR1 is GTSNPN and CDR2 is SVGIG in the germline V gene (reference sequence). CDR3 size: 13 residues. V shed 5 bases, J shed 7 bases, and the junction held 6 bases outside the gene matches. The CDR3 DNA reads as TGTGCCTGGGCAGGGGGCGCGGGTGAAAAACTGTTTTTT. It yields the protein CAWAGGAGEKLFF.

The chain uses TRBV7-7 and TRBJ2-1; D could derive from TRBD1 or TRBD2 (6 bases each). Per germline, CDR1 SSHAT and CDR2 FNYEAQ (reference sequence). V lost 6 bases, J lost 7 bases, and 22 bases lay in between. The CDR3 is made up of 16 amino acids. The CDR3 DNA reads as TGTGCCAGCAGTCCCGGTAGCGCCCTAGGGGGGAATGAGCAGTTCTTC. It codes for CASSPGSALGGNEQFF.

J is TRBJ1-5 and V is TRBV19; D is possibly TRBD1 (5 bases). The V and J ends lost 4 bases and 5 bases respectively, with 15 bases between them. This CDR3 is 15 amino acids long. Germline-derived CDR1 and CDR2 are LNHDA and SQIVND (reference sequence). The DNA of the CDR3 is TGTGCCAGTAGTACTGGCGGACATTCGTATCAGCCCCAGCATTTT. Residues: CASSTGGHSYQPQHF.

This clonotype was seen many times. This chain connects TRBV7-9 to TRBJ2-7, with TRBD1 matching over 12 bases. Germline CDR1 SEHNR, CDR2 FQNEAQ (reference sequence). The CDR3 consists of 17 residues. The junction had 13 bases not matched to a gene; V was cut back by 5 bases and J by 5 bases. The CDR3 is CASSPPPGQGARNEQYF. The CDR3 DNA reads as TGTGCCAGCAGCCCTCCGCCGGGACAGGGGGCGCGAAACGAGCAGTACTTC.

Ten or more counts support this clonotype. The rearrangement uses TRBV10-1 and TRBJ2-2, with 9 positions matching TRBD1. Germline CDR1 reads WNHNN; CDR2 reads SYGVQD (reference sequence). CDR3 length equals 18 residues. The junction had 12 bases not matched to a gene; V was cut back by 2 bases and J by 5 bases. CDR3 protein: CASSEDIRKQGATGELFF. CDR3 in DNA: TGCGCCAGCAGTGAGGATATCCGTAAACAGGGGGCAACCGGGGAGCTGTTTTTT.

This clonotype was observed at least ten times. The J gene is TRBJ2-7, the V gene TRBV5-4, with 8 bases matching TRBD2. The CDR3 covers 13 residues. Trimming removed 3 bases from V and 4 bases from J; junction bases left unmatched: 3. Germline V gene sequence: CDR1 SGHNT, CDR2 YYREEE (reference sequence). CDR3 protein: CASSSGGQYEQYF. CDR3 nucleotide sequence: TGTGCCAGCAGCTCGGGGGGGCAATACGAGCAGTACTTC.

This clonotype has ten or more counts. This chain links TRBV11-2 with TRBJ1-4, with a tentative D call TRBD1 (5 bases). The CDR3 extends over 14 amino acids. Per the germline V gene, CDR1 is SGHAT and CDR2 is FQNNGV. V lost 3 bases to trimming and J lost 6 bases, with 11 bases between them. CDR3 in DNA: TGTGCCAGCAGCTTTCGTTTGGGGGATGAAAAACTGTTTTTT. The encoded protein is CASSFRLGDEKLFF.

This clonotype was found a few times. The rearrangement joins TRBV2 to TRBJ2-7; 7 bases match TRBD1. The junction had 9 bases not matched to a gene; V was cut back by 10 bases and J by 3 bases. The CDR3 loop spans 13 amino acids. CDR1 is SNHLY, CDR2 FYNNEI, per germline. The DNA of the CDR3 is TGTGCCAACAACAGGGGAACGGACTACGAGCAGTACTTC. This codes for CANNRGTDYEQYF.

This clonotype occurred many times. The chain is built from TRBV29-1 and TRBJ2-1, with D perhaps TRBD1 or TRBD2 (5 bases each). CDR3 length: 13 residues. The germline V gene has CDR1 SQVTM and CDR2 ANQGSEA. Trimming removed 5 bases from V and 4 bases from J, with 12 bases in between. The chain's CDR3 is CSVQGTTYNEQFF. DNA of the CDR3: TGCAGCGTTCAAGGGACGACGTACAATGAGCAGTTCTTC.

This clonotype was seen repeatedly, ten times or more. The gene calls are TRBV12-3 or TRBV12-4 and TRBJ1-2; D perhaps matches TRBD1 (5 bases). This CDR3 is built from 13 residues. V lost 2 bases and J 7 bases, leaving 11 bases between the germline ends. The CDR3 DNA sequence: TGTGCCAGCAGTTTAACGGGACGAGTTGGCTACACCTTC. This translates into CASSLTGRVGYTF.

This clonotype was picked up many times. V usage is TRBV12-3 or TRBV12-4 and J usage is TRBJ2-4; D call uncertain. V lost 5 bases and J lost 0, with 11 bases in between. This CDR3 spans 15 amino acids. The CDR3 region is CASSLSSLAKNIQYF. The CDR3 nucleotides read TGTGCCAGCAGTCTCTCTTCCTTAGCCAAAAACATTCAGTACTTC.

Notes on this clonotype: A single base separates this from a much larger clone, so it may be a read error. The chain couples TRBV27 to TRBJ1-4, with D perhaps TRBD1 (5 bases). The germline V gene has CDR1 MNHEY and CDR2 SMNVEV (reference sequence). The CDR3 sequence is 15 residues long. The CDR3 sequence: CASSWEPGRVEKLLF. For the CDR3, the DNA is TGTGCCAGCAGCTGGGAACCGGGACGAGTTGAAAAACTGCTTTTT.

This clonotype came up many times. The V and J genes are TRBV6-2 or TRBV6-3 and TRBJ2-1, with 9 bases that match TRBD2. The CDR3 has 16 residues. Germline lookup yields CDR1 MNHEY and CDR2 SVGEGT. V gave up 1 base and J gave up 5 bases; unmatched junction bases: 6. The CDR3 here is CASSYFLVAGDNEQFF. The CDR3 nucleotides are TGTGCCAGCAGTTACTTTTTGGTAGCGGGGGACAATGAGCAGTTCTTC.

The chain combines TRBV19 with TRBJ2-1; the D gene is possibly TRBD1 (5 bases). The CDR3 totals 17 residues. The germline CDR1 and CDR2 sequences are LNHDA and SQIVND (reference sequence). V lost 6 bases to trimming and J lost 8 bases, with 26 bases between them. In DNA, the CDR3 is TGTGCCAGTAGCCTAGATCGGGCCCAGGGCCGTGGGGATGAGCAGTTCTTC. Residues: CASSLDRAQGRGDEQFF.

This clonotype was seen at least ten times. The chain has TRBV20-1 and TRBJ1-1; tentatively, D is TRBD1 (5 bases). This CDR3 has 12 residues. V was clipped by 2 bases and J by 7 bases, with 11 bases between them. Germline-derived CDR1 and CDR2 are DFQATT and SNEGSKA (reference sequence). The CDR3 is CSARLQQVEAFF. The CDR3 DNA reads TGCAGTGCTAGACTTCAACAGGTTGAAGCTTTCTTT.

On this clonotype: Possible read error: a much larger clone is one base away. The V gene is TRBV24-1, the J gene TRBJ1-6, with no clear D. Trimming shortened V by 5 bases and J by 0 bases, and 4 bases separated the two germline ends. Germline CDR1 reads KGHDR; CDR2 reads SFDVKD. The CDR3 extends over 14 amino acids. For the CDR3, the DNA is TGTGCCACCAGTGGGGGCTCCTATAATTCACCCCTCCACTTT. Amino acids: CATSGGSYNSPLHF.

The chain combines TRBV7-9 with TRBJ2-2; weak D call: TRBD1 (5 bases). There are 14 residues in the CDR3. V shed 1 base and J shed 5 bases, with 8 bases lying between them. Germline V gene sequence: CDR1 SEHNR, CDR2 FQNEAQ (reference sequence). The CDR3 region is CASSLEGITGELFF. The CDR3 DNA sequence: TGTGCCAGCAGCTTAGAGGGGATAACCGGGGAGCTGTTTTTT.

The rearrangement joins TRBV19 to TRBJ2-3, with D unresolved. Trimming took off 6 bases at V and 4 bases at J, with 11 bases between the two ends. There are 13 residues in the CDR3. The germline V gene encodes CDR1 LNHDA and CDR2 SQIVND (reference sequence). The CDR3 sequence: CASSANKADTQYF. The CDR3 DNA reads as TGTGCCAGTAGCGCCAATAAAGCAGATACGCAGTATTTT.

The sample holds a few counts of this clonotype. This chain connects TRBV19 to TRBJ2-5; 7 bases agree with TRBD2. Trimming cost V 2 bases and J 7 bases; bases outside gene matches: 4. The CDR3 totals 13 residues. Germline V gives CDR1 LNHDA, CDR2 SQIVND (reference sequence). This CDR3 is CASSITGGGTQYF. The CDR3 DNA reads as TGTGCCAGTAGTATAACAGGCGGGGGGACCCAGTACTTC.

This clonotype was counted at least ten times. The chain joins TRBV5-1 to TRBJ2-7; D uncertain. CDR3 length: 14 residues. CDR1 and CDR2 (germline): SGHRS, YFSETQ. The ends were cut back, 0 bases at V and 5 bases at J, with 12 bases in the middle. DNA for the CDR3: TGCGCCAGCAGCTTGGTTGGCCAGTGGAACGAGCAGTACTTC. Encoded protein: CASSLVGQWNEQYF.

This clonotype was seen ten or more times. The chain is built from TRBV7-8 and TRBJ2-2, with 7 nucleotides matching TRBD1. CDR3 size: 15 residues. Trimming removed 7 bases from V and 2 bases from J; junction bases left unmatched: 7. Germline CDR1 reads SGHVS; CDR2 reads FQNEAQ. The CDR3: CASIPDRINTGELFF. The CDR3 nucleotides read TGTGCCAGCATCCCGGACAGGATAAACACCGGGGAGCTGTTTTTT.

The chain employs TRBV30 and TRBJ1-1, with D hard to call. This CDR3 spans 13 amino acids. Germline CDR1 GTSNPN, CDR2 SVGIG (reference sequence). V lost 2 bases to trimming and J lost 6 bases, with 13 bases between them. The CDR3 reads CAWSPSATPEAFF. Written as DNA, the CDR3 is TGTGCCTGGAGTCCCTCGGCAACACCTGAAGCTTTCTTT.

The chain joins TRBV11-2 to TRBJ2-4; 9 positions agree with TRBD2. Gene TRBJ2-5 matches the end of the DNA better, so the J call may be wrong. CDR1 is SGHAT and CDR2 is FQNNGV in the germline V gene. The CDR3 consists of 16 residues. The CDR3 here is CASSLALGGRGETQYF. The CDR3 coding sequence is TGTGCCAGCAGCTTAGCGCTTGGCGGGAGGGGGGAGACCCAGTACTTC.

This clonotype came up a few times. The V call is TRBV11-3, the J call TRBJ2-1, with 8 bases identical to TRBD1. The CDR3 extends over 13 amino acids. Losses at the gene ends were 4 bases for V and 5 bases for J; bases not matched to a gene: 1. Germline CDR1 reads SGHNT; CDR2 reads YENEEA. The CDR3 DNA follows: TGTGCCAGCAGCTCAGGGGGCAACAATGAGCAGTTCTTC. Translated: CASSSGGNNEQFF.

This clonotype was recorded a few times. The CDR3 region is CASKNGARETQYF. The CDR3 nucleotides are TGTGCCAGCAAGAACGGGGCCAGGGAGACCCAGTACTTC. The chain has TRBV6-1 and TRBJ2-5; tentatively, D is TRBD1 or TRBD2 (5 bases each). Looked up from germline, CDR1 is MNHNS and CDR2 is SASEGT. V lost 7 bases and J 5 bases, leaving 14 bases between the germline ends. The CDR3 loop spans 13 amino acids.